This passage covers 6 T cell receptor beta chains from one sample sequenced in a study of blood T cell repertoires in COVID-19. Some clones are missing from TCRdb's copy, which holds only in-frame ones; the method was immunoSEQ multiplex PCR. This table holds 200,000 or so clones, roughly 84% found once. The sample taken for sequencing was PBMCs or T cells enriched from blood (not recorded which). Receptors were obtained from a man younger than 45 in a cohort exposed to, infected with or recovered from COVID-19 (not recorded which).

The chain joins TRBV19 to TRBJ1-2; 11 bases align to TRBD1. In germline, CDR1 is LNHDA, CDR2 SQIVND (reference sequence). CDR3 size: 17 residues. The trim removed 5 bases at V and 0 bases at J, leaving 8 bases unmatched. CDR3 sequence (DNA): TGTGCCAGTAGTGTCTGGGACAGGGGGGATCCTAACTATGGCTACACCTTC. The encoded protein is CASSVWDRGDPNYGYTF.

The rearrangement uses TRBV5-1 and TRBJ2-7; no clear D gene. This CDR3 has 12 amino acids. From germline, CDR1 is SGHRS and CDR2 YFSETQ. The V and J ends lost 0 bases and 4 bases respectively, with 5 bases between them. CDR3 nucleotides: TGCGCCAGCAGCTTGGGGGCTTACGAGCAGTACTTC. It is translated as CASSLGAYEQYF.

The chain is built from TRBV6-8 and TRBJ1-2, with 10 bases that match TRBD1. The V gene end was trimmed by 5 bases and the J gene end by 5 bases; junction bases not matched to a gene: 8. The CDR3 runs 15 residues. CDR1 and CDR2 (germline): MNHGY, SAAAGT. The CDR3 spells CASSPDRGKMYGYTF. CDR3 DNA sequence: TGTGCCAGCAGTCCGGACAGGGGGAAAATGTATGGCTACACCTTC.

The chain uses TRBV5-1 and TRBJ2-7, with unresolved D. Germline lookup yields CDR1 SGHRS and CDR2 YFSETQ. The CDR3 covers 13 residues. Deletions cut 0 bases from V and 3 bases from J, with 7 bases between. The CDR3 sequence is CASSLELRYEQYF. Written as DNA, the CDR3 is TGCGCCAGCAGCTTGGAACTACGCTACGAGCAGTACTTC.

This chain uses TRBV4-3 with TRBJ2-7; maybe TRBD1 (5 bases). Trimming took 3 bases from V and 4 from J, leaving 16 bases between them. Germline lookup yields CDR1 LGHNA and CDR2 YSLEER. The CDR3 covers 15 residues. CDR3 nucleotide sequence: TGCGCCAGCAGCCAGACCCCGGGTGGGGCTTACGAGCAGTACTTC. As protein: CASSQTPGGAYEQYF.

V gene TRBV7-9 combines with J gene TRBJ1-2; TRBD1 might be the D (6 bases). V shed 3 bases and J shed 3 bases, with 14 bases lying between them. Germline V CDR1 and CDR2: SEHNR, FQNEAQ (reference sequence). The CDR3 covers 15 residues. The CDR3 region is CASSLFGGAHYGYTF. The CDR3 DNA is TGTGCCAGCAGCTTGTTTGGGGGGGCGCACTATGGCTACACCTTC.